The clone carrying this T cell receptor (beta chain) has more than one count but fewer than ten. Antigen specificity is unknown. These data are taken from a study of response to subunit inactivated influenza vaccine. Regarding the study as a whole: Seasonal influenza vaccination, on each occasion, was suggested by the authors to recruit few new T cells.

TCRdb fed the RT-PCR reads into MiXCR, producing one record per CDR3 protein. In the table there are fewer than 700,000 distinct CDR3 sequences, over 10% of which are singletons. The V and J ends lost 7 bases and 1 base respectively, with 22 bases between them. In germline, CDR1 is KGHDR, CDR2 SFDVKD. The CDR3 contains 18 residues. The clonotype originates from a man aged 45-65 years who received an inactivated influenza vaccine. The source was PBMCs from blood, collected roughly 46 days after vaccination. The chain carries TRBV24-1 and TRBJ1-5, with D uncertain. CDR3 nucleotide sequence: TGTGCCACCAGGGAGGTTATTTCTGCTACGGAAAGCAATCAGCCCCAGCATTTT. Translated, it gives CATREVISATESNQPQHF.